Listed below are T cell receptor beta chains from one sample, sequenced in a study of cytomegalovirus exposure and HLA in healthy donors. The table came from immunoSEQ multiplex PCR; TCRdb's copy has only in-frame clones and leaves some out. The sample carries 150,000 to 200,000 clones, 78% recorded once. Material for sequencing was PBMCs. These receptors were taken from a woman aged 25-40 years in good health and CMV-seropositive. The CDR3 runs from the conserved cysteine through the conserved F or W. A D gene is named only where the DNA matches it firmly. Clone size is not always given. Where it is, it says once, few, many or a class for expanded clones.

v_gene	abundance	j_gene	d_gene	CDR3aa	CDR3nt
TRBV29-1	.	TRBJ2-1	TRBD2	CSSLSGTSNEQFF	TGCAGCTCCTTATCCGGGACTAGCAATGAGCAGTTCTTC
TRBV7-2	.	TRBJ2-1	.	CASSLVGGRGEQFF	TGTGCCAGCAGCTTGGTCGGGGGTCGGGGTGAGCAGTTCTTC
TRBV13	once	TRBJ2-7	.	CASSHTNKREQYF	TGTGCCAGCAGCCACACCAACAAGCGCGAGCAGTACTTC
TRBV15	.	TRBJ2-1	TRBD2	CATSRDLAGLAGVYNEQFF	TGTGCCACCAGCAGAGATCTTGCGGGACTAGCGGGGGTTTACAATGAGCAGTTCTTC
TRBV7-8	.	TRBJ1-3	.	CASSFQSTGDTIYF	TGTGCCAGCAGCTTCCAGTCCACCGGGGACACCATATATTTT
TRBV4-1	.	TRBJ1-1	.	CASSLRLASPRGAFF	TGCGCCAGCAGCCTTCGCTTAGCCTCCCCTAGGGGTGCTTTCTTT
TRBV7-8	.	TRBJ2-5	.	CASSWGGPTQETQYF	TGTGCCAGCAGCTGGGGGGGGCCGACCCAAGAGACCCAGTACTTC
TRBV5-4	.	TRBJ1-2	.	CASSLSEVGYTF	TGTGCCAGCAGCTTGTCTGAGGTGGGCTACACCTTC
TRBV19	.	TRBJ1-1	.	CASSIHRDGTEAFF	TGTGCCAGTAGTATCCACAGGGATGGAACTGAAGCTTTCTTT
TRBV5-4	.	TRBJ2-1	TRBD2	CASSITGTTLYNEQFF	TGTGCCAGCAGCATAACCGGGACTACGCTTTACAATGAGCAGTTCTTC
TRBV28	.	TRBJ2-1	TRBD2	CASTNPSGRSNEQFF	TGTGCCAGCACCAACCCTAGCGGGAGATCCAATGAGCAGTTCTTC
TRBV7-6	.	TRBJ2-5	TRBD1	CASALMDRVVSETQYF	TGTGCCAGCGCTCTTATGGACAGGGTCGTTTCGGAGACCCAGTACTTC
TRBV14	.	TRBJ2-1	.	CASSQGSRVYEQFF	TGTGCCAGCAGCCAAGGAAGCAGGGTCTATGAGCAGTTCTTC
TRBV10-1	.	TRBJ2-7	.	CASSEAPGGGTYEQYF	TGCGCCAGCAGTGAGGCACCTGGGGGCGGTACCTACGAGCAGTACTTC
TRBV5-1	once	TRBJ2-1	.	CASSLGSSYNEQFF	TGCGCCAGCTCCCTTGGGAGCTCCTACAATGAGCAGTTCTTC
TRBV9	.	TRBJ2-1	TRBD2	CASSVTSGRNEQFF	TGTGCCAGCAGCGTAACTAGCGGGAGGAATGAGCAGTTCTTC
TRBV11-2	few	TRBJ2-2	TRBD1	CASSLKGQLNTGELFF	TGTGCCAGCAGCTTAAAGGGACAGCTTAACACCGGGGAGCTGTTTTTT
TRBV2	.	TRBJ1-5	TRBD1	CASNMGGQGFDQPQHF	TGTGCCAGCAACATGGGGGGACAGGGTTTTGATCAGCCCCAGCATTTT